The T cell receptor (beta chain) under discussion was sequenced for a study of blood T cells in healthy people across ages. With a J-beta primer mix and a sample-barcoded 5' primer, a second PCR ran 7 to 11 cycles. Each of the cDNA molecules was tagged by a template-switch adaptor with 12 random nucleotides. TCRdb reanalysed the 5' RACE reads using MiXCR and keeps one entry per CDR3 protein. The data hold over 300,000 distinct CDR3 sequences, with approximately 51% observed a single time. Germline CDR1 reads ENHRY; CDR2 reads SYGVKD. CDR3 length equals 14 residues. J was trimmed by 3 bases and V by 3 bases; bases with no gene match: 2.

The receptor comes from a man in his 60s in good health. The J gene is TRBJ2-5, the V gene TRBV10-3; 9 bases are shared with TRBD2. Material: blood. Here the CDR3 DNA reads TGTGCCATCAGTGAAAAGCGGGGGGAAGAGACCCAGTACTTC. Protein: CAISEKRGEETQYF.